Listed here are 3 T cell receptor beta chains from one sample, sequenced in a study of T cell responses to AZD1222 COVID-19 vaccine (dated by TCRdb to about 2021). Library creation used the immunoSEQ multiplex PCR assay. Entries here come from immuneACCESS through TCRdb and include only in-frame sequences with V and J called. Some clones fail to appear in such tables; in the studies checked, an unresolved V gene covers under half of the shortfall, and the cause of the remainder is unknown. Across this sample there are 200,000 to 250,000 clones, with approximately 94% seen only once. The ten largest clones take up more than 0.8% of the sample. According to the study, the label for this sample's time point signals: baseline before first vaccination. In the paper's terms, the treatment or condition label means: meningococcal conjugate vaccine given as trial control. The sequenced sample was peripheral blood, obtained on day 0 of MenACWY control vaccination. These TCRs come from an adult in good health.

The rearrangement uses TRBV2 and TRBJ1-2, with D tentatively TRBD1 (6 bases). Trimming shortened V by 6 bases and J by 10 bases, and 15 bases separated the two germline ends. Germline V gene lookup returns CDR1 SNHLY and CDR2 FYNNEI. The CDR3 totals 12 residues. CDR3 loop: CASSPSDRLYTF. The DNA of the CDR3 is TGTGCCAGCAGCCCTTCGGACAGACTCTACACCTTC.

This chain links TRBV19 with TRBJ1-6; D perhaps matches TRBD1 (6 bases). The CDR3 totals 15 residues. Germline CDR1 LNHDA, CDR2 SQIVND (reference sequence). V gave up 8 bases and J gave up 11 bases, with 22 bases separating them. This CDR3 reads CASASWGGRQTPLHF. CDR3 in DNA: TGTGCCAGTGCTTCTTGGGGGGGCCGCCAGACACCCCTCCACTTT.

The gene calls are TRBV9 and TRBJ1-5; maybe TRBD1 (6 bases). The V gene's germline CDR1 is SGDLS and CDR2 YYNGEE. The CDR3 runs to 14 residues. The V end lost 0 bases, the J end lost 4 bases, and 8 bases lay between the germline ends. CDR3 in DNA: TGTGCCAGCAGCGTAGAGGGGACAAATCAGCCCCAGCATTTT. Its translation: CASSVEGTNQPQHF. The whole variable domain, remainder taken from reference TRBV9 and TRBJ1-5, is DSGVTQTPKHLITATGQRVTLRCSPRSGDLSVYWYQQSLDQGLQFLIQYYNGEERAKGNILERFSAQQFPDLHSELNLSSLELGDSALYFCASSVEGTNQPQHFGDGTRLSIL.